Presented here are 23 T cell receptor beta chains from one specimen sequenced in a study of blood T cell repertoires in COVID-19. Sequencing used immunoSEQ multiplex PCR; TCRdb keeps in-frame clones, though not all of them. The sample lists about 170,000 clones; about four fifths were seen once. The sample comprised peripheral blood. The receptors stem from a human donor with acute or convalescent COVID-19. The donor label of this sample is uncertain.

The genes are TRBV3-1 (or the pseudogene TRBV3-2) and TRBJ1-6, with D unresolved. CDR3 length: 12 residues. CDR1 is LGHDT and CDR2 is YNNKEL in the germline V gene (reference sequence). V lost 2 bases and J 7 bases, leaving 3 bases between the germline ends. The CDR3 DNA reads as TGTGCCAGCAGCCAACTGAATTCACCCCTCCACTTT. Its protein product is CASSQLNSPLHF.

In its sample, this clone was seen a few times. The gene calls are TRBV19 and TRBJ1-1; 7 bases fit TRBD1. The CDR3 is made up of 15 amino acids. With 6 bases clipped from V and 2 bases from J, the junction kept 9 bases outside the gene matches. Germline V gene data show CDR1 as LNHDA and CDR2 as SQIVND (reference sequence). The DNA of the CDR3 is TGTGCCAGTAGCCTCTCGACAGGGATCAACACTGAAGCTTTCTTT. This translates into CASSLSTGINTEAFF.

The CDR3 sequence: CASSVGTIAGQETQYF. For the CDR3, the DNA is TGTGCCAGCAGCGTAGGGACCATAGCGGGGCAAGAGACCCAGTACTTC. The chain carries TRBV9 and TRBJ2-5, with 8 nucleotides matching TRBD2. V was clipped by 0 bases and J by 2 bases; unmatched bases: 6. The V gene's germline CDR1 is SGDLS and CDR2 YYNGEE. The CDR3 totals 16 residues.

The chain recombines TRBV29-1 with TRBJ1-2; 7 bases are shared with TRBD1. The CDR3 consists of 12 residues. Trimming cost V 6 bases and J 8 bases; bases outside gene matches: 9. In germline, CDR1 is SQVTM, CDR2 ANQGSEA. The CDR3, as DNA: TGCAGCGTAGGACAGGTGGAAGAGGGCTACACCTTC. This sequence encodes CSVGQVEEGYTF.

A remark on this clone: Mismatch with germline at one junction end may stem from a read error. V usage is TRBV7-7 and J usage is TRBJ2-3; D might be TRBD1 or TRBD2, each matching 6 bases. Looked up from germline, CDR1 is SSHAT and CDR2 is FNYEAQ (reference sequence). The CDR3 consists of 16 residues. The CDR3 coding sequence is TGTGCTAGCAGCTTAGGGGGGCCTGGGGGCGCAGATACGCAGTATTTT. Protein product: CASSLGGPGGADTQYF.

This chain joins TRBV14 and TRBJ2-7; TRBD1 aligns across 9 bases. CDR3 size: 16 residues. From germline, CDR1 is SGHDN and CDR2 FVKESK. V gave up 4 bases and J gave up 3 bases; unmatched junction bases: 10. Written as DNA, the CDR3 is TGTGCCAGCAGCCGAGCCGGGACAGGGTCTTTCTACGAGCAGTACTTC. Protein: CASSRAGTGSFYEQYF.

This clone was seen just once. This chain uses TRBV30 with TRBJ1-2; D ambiguous. The ends were cut back, 1 base at V and 1 base at J, with 7 bases in the middle. The CDR3 is made up of 13 amino acids. Germline V lookup: CDR1 GTSNPN, CDR2 SVGIG (reference sequence). The CDR3 loop is CAWSDSLNYGYTF. CDR3 bases: TGTGCCTGGAGTGACAGTCTTAACTATGGCTACACCTTC.

This chain uses TRBV6-5 with TRBJ2-3; TRBD2 is a possible D gene (6 bases). Per germline, CDR1 MNHEY and CDR2 SVGAGI. The CDR3 runs to 15 residues. Between the trimmed V and J ends, which lost 7 bases and 6 bases, there was a span of 20 bases. The CDR3 spells CASNPGRAGSDTQYF. The CDR3 DNA sequence: TGTGCCAGCAACCCGGGGCGGGCCGGGAGTGATACGCAGTATTTT.

The chain uses TRBV4-2 and TRBJ2-7, with TRBD2 as a possible D gene (5 bases). The germline CDR1 and CDR2 sequences are LGHNA and YNFKEQ. V was clipped by 0 bases and J by 2 bases, with 11 bases between them. The CDR3 sequence is 15 residues long. As DNA, the CDR3 is TGTGCCAGCAGCCAAGAGAGGGTAGAAGCCTACGAGCAGTACTTC. Its translation is CASSQERVEAYEQYF.

V and J are TRBV19 and TRBJ2-3; 7 nucleotides line up with TRBD2. This CDR3 region has 14 residues. The trim removed 8 bases at V and 2 bases at J, leaving 7 bases unmatched. Per germline, CDR1 LNHDA and CDR2 SQIVND (reference sequence). In DNA form, the CDR3 reads TGTGCCAGTTCACCTAGCGGAAACACAGATACGCAGTATTTT. This gives the protein CASSPSGNTDTQYF. The whole variable domain, remainder taken from reference TRBV19 and TRBJ2-3, is DGGITQSPKYLFRKEGQNVTLSCEQNLNHDAMYWYRQDPGQGLRLIYYSQIVNDFQKGDIAEGYSVSREKKESFPLTVTSAQKNPTAFYLCASSPSGNTDTQYFGPGTRLTVL.

The chain uses TRBV30 and TRBJ1-2; perhaps TRBD1 as D (6 bases). This CDR3 has 14 residues. CDR1 and CDR2 (germline): GTSNPN, SVGIG (reference sequence). Trimming cost V 0 bases and J 7 bases, with 15 bases left between them. The chain's CDR3 is CAWSVGQGMAGYTF. CDR3 in DNA: TGTGCCTGGAGTGTAGGGCAGGGGATGGCTGGCTACACCTTC.

J is TRBJ2-6 and V is TRBV6-6, with D maybe TRBD1 (5 bases). The V gene lost 5 bases and the J gene lost 4 bases, with 21 bases spanning the gap. Germline assignment: CDR1 MNHNY and CDR2 SVGAGI (reference sequence). The CDR3 contains 18 residues. CDR3 protein: CASSPRYRQTVGANVLTF. The CDR3 DNA reads TGTGCCAGCAGTCCACGGTACCGACAGACTGTAGGGGCCAACGTCCTGACTTTC.

The CDR3: CASSLGLAGNTGELFF. The CDR3 DNA is TGTGCCAGCAGCTTAGGGCTAGCGGGGAACACCGGGGAGCTGTTTTTT. The V and J genes are TRBV7-9 and TRBJ2-2; TRBD2 matches 8 bases. The CDR3 consists of 16 residues. Germline-derived CDR1 and CDR2 are SEHNR and FQNEAQ (reference sequence). Trimming at V came to 1 base and at J to 1 base, leaving 2 bases not matched to a gene.

This clone occurred once. The chain uses TRBV28 and TRBJ2-2; TRBD1 agrees at 8 bases. From germline, CDR1 is MDHEN and CDR2 SYDVKM. V dropped 5 bases and J dropped 5; count of bases not matched to a gene: 7. This CDR3 region has 15 residues. CDR3 region: CASSPAGGRTGELFF. For the CDR3, the DNA is TGTGCCAGCAGTCCGGCAGGGGGCAGGACCGGGGAGCTGTTTTTT. Full variable domain (rest looked up from reference TRBV28 and TRBJ2-2): DVKVTQSSRYLVKRTGEKVFLECVQDMDHENMFWYRQDPGLGLRLIYFSYDVKMKEKGDIPEGYSVSREKKERFSLILESASTNQTSMYLCASSPAGGRTGELFFGEGSRLTVL.

For this clone: The junction differs from germline at one of its ends, possibly a read error. The sample has other DNA sequences that encode this CDR3 too. The rearrangement joins TRBV27 to TRBJ2-2; D not resolved. The CDR3 runs 13 residues. CDR1 is MNHEY, CDR2 SMNVEV, per germline (reference sequence). CDR3 nucleotides: TGTGCCCGCAGCCCATACGCGACCGGGGAGCTGTTTTTT. Its protein is CARSPYATGELFF.

The genes are TRBV6-5 and TRBJ2-1, with 9 bases that match TRBD1. Germline values: CDR1 MNHEY, CDR2 SVGAGI. This CDR3 is built from 15 residues. V trimming: 7 bases; J trimming: 5 bases; junction bases outside the gene matches: 9. CDR3 protein: CASKRGQGGDNEQFF. DNA of the CDR3: TGTGCCAGCAAAAGGGGACAGGGAGGGGACAATGAGCAGTTCTTC.

J is TRBJ1-2 and V is TRBV12-3 or TRBV12-4; TRBD1 matches at 9 bases. V shed 7 bases, J shed 6 bases, and the junction held 3 bases outside the gene matches. The CDR3 loop spans 12 amino acids. The CDR3 spells CASTRTGDGYTF. Here the CDR3 DNA reads TGTGCCAGCACCAGGACAGGGGATGGCTACACCTTC.

V gene TRBV6-5 combines with J gene TRBJ2-6, with D hard to call. Per the germline V gene, CDR1 is MNHEY and CDR2 is SVGAGI. CDR3 size: 15 residues. The V end lost 7 bases, the J end lost 2 bases, and 12 bases lay between the germline ends. The CDR3 sequence: CASKELVAGANVLTF. CDR3 in DNA: TGTGCCAGCAAGGAGCTGGTGGCTGGGGCCAACGTCCTGACTTTC.

The genes are TRBV2 and TRBJ1-4; D is possibly TRBD1 (5 bases). CDR1 is SNHLY, CDR2 FYNNEI, per germline. This CDR3 comprises 16 residues. V lost 1 base and J lost 5, with 14 bases in between. The CDR3 sequence: CASSEGRGGGNEKLFF. In DNA, the CDR3 is TGTGCCAGCAGTGAAGGACGTGGGGGAGGAAATGAAAAACTGTTTTTT.

The chain couples TRBV3-1 (or the pseudogene TRBV3-2) to TRBJ1-4, with 8 bases identical to TRBD1. Germline assignment: CDR1 LGHDT and CDR2 YNNKEL (reference sequence). After removal of 1 base from V and 7 bases from J, the junction contained 5 bases not matched to a gene. The CDR3 contains 15 residues. CDR3 residues: CASSQGRGQTEKLFF. CDR3 coding DNA: TGTGCCAGCAGCCAAGGCAGGGGGCAAACTGAAAAACTGTTTTTT.

The chain links TRBV6-1 to TRBJ2-7; D unresolved. The CDR3 is made up of 15 amino acids. Germline CDR1 reads MNHNS; CDR2 reads SASEGT. V lost 3 bases to trimming and J lost 0 bases, with 12 bases between them. CDR3 in amino acids: CASSDTTPPSYEQYF. The CDR3 region has the DNA TGTGCCAGCAGTGACACTACCCCCCCCTCCTACGAGCAGTACTTC.

The rearrangement uses TRBV6-6 and TRBJ2-7, with 7 bases matching TRBD2. The CDR3 extends over 16 amino acids. Germline CDR1 is MNHNY and CDR2 is SVGAGI (reference sequence). V dropped 0 bases and J dropped 5; count of bases not matched to a gene: 10. CDR3 bases: TGTGCCAGCAGTTACTCGATTAACGGGGGGACCGACGAGCAGTACTTC. Residues: CASSYSINGGTDEQYF.

The chain combines TRBV19 with TRBJ1-2, with 8 bases lining up with TRBD1. Germline loops: CDR1 LNHDA, CDR2 SQIVND (reference sequence). V gave up 5 bases and J gave up 8 bases; unmatched junction bases: 13. This CDR3 contains 15 residues. The CDR3 region is CASSAPDRAGQGYTF. In DNA form, the CDR3 reads TGTGCCAGTAGTGCCCCGGACAGGGCGGGTCAGGGCTACACCTTC. The full variable domain, rest sourced from reference TRBV19 and TRBJ1-2, is DGGITQSPKYLFRKEGQNVTLSCEQNLNHDAMYWYRQDPGQGLRLIYYSQIVNDFQKGDIAEGYSVSREKKESFPLTVTSAQKNPTAFYLCASSAPDRAGQGYTFGSGTRLTVV.